This T cell receptor beta chain appears in the sequencing data of a study of blood T cells in healthy people across ages. The use of a sample-barcoded 5' primer and a J-beta primer mix characterized a second PCR of about 7 to 12 cycles. TCRdb re-derived calls from the 5' RACE reads in MiXCR, one entry per CDR3 protein. The data contain 710,000 or so distinct CDR3 sequences, over 20% of them singletons. The CDR3 loop spans 15 amino acids. In germline, CDR1 is SGHDT, CDR2 YYEEEE. The sequence derives from a man between 65 and 79 years old in good health. The chain carries TRBV5-6 and TRBJ2-5; D might be TRBD1 or TRBD2, each matching 5 bases. The DNA end is a closer match to TRBJ2-7, so the J assignment may be wrong. Sequencing was performed on blood. In nucleotides, the CDR3 is TGTGCCAGCAGCTTGGTGGGGACGTGGGCCTACGAGCAGTACTTC. Its protein is CASSLVGTWAYEQYF.